This T cell receptor (beta chain) was captured by sequencing in a study of blood T cell repertoires in COVID-19. Trimming removed 8 bases at V and 6 bases at J, with 12 bases between. In germline, CDR1 is SGHAT, CDR2 FQNNGV. The CDR3 loop spans 12 amino acids. The protocol was immunoSEQ multiplex PCR, while the TCRdb copy is restricted to in-frame clones and leaves out a portion. The sample records around 320,000 clones, roughly 85% being singletons. This chain links TRBV11-2 with TRBJ2-3, with D maybe TRBD2 (5 bases). The sequenced material came from peripheral blood. The sequence was obtained from a human donor in a cohort sampled during active COVID-19. The CDR3 DNA follows: TGTGCCAGCTTAAGCGGAAGGGATACGCAGTATTTT. It encodes CASLSGRDTQYF.